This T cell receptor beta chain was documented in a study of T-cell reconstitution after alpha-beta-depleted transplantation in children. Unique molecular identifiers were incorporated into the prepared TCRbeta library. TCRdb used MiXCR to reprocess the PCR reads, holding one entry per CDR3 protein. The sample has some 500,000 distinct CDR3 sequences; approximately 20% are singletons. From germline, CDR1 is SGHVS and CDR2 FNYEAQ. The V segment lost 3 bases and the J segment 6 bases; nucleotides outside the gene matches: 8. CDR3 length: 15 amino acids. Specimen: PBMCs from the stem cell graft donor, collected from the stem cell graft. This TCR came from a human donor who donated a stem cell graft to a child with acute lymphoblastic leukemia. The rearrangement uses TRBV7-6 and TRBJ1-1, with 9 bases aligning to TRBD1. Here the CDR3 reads CASSLLPTGGSEAFF. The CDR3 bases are TGTGCCAGCAGCTTGCTTCCCACAGGGGGCTCTGAAGCTTTCTTT.